Described below is a single T cell receptor beta chain sequence and its context. Its antigen is unknown. Germline V gene sequence: CDR1 MNHEY, CDR2 SVGAGI. There are 12 residues in the CDR3. Trimming removed 2 bases from V and 5 bases from J, with 6 bases in between. The sample originates from a study of a mutant IDH1 vaccine in newly diagnosed glioma. The overall study: The therapy given earlier, which was standard therapy, consisted of radiotherapy, temozolomide, or both, and most of the patients received both.

The time point is: baseline, week 1 (first vaccination visit). Regarding treatment: pre-vaccination baseline after standard-of-care therapy. The donors' diagnosis was new WHO grade 3 or 4 astrocytoma that was IDH1-mutant and ATRX-lost. Regarding the study as a whole: Pseudoprogression appeared independent of alterations in top peripheral clonotypes.

The table came from immunoSEQ multiplex PCR; TCRdb's copy has only in-frame clones and leaves some out. Here the sample spans roughly 99,000 clones, about 90% being singletons. V usage is TRBV6-5 and J usage is TRBJ1-1, with unresolved D. The sequenced sample was PBMCs, obtained from a glioma patient treated with radiotherapy, temozolomide or both. The source of this sequence is a woman aged 45-60 years with glioma. The DNA of the CDR3 is TGTGCCAGCAGTTACATGGGTACTGAAGCTTTCTTT. Protein product: CASSYMGTEAFF.